This T cell receptor beta chain was sequenced in a study of cytomegalovirus exposure and HLA in healthy donors. General study points: The authors later found HLA-associated TCR beta chains more clonally expanded than equally common others. The study designated 150 or so TCR beta chains cytomegalovirus-associated.

At the time of sampling, donors were nominally healthy, though unrecorded immune exposures were likely. CDR1 and CDR2 from the germline V gene are SGHAT and FQNNGV. V shed 6 bases, J shed 11 bases, and the junction held 5 bases outside the gene matches. The CDR3 is 12 amino acids. 60 Vbeta and 13 Jbeta primers were used in PCR. Repertoires were generated with immunoSEQ multiplex PCR, while TCRdb's copy carries only in-frame clones and drops some. The repertoire holds roughly 100,000 clones, with approximately 85% as singletons. This clone appeared a few times. Its matching antigen is unknown. This receptor was identified in a man aged 35 to 55 in good health and CMV-seropositive. The V call is TRBV11-2, the J call TRBJ1-1; 11 nucleotides line up with TRBD1. Sequencing input: PBMCs. The CDR3 spells CASSWTGGAAFF. CDR3 bases: TGTGCCAGCAGTTGGACAGGGGGCGCGGCTTTCTTT.